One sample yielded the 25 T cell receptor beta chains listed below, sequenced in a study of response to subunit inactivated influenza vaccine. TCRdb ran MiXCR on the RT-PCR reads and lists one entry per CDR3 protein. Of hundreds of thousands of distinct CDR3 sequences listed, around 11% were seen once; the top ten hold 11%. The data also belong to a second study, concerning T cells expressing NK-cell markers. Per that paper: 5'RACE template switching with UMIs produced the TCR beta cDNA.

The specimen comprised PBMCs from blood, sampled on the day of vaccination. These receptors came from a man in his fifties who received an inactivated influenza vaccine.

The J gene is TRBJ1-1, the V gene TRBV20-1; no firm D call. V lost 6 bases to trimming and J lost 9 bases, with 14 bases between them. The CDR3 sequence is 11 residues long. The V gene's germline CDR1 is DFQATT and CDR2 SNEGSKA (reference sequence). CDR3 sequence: CSASLGQQAFF. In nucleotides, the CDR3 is TGCAGTGCCTCTCTAGGGCAGCAAGCTTTCTTT.

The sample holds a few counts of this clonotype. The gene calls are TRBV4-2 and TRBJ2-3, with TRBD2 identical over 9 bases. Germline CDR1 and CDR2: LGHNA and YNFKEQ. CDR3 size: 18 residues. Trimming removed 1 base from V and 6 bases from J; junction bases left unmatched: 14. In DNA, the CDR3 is TGTGCCAGCAGCCAAGCCAACTCGCGGGGGGGCGTAAAGGATACGCAGTATTTT. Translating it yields CASSQANSRGGVKDTQYF.

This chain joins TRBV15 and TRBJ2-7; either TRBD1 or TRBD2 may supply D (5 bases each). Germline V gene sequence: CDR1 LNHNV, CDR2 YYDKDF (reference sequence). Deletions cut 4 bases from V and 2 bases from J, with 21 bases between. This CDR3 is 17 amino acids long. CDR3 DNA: TGTGCCACCAGCAACCCGGCCCGGGGCGAGACAGCCTACGAGCAGTACTTC. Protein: CATSNPARGETAYEQYF.

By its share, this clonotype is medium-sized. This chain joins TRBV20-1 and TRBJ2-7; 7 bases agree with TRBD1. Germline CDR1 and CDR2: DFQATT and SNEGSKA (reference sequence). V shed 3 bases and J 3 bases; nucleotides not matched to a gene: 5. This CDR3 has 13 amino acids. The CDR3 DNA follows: TGCAGTGCTAGGGGGACAGCGGACTACGAGCAGTACTTC. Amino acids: CSARGTADYEQYF.

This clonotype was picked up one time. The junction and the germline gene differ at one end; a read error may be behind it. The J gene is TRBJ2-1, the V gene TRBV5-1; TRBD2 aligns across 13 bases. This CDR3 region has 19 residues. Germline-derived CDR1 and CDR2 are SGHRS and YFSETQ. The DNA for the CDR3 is TGCGCCAGCAGCCGCGGGGGGACTAGCGGGACGAGCTCCTACAAGGAGCAGTTCTTC. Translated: CASSRGGTSGTSSYKEQFF.

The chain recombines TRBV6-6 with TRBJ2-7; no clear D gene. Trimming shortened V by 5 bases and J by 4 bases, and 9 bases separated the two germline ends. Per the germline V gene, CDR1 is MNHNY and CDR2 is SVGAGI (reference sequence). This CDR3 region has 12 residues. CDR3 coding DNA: TGTGCCAGCAGTACAACAGATTACGAGCAGTACTTC. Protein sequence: CASSTTDYEQYF.

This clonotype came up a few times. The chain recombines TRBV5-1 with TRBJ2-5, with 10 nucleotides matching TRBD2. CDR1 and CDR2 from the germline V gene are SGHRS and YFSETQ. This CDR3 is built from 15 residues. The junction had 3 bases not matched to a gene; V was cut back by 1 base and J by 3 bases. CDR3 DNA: TGCGCCAGCAGCTTGTCACTAGCGGGAAAAGAGACCCAGTACTTC. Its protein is CASSLSLAGKETQYF.

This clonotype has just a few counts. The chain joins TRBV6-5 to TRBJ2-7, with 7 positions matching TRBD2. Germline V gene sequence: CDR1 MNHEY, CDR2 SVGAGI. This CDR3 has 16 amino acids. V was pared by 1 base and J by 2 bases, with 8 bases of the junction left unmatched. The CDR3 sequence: CASSYWLGGVPYEQYF. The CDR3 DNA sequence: TGTGCCAGCAGTTACTGGTTGGGGGGGGTCCCCTACGAGCAGTACTTC.

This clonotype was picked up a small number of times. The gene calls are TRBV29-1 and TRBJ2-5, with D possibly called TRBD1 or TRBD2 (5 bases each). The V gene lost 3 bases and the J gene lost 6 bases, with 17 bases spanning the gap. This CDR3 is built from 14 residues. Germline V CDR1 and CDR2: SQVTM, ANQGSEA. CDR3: CSVDVSGTTKTQYF. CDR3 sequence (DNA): TGCAGCGTTGATGTTTCCGGGACGACGAAGACCCAGTACTTC.

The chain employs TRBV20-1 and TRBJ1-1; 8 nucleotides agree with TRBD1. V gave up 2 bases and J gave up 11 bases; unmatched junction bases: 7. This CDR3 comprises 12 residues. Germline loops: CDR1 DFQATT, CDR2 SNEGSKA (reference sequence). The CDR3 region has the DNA TGCAGTGCTAGATTGGACAGGGATACGGCTTTCTTT. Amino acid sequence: CSARLDRDTAFF.

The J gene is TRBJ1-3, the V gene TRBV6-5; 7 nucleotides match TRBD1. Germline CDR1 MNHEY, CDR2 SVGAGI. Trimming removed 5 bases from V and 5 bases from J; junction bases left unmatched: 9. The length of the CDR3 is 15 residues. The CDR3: CASSTRTGSRNTIYF. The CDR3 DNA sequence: TGTGCCAGCAGTACTAGGACAGGCTCGAGAAACACCATATATTTT.

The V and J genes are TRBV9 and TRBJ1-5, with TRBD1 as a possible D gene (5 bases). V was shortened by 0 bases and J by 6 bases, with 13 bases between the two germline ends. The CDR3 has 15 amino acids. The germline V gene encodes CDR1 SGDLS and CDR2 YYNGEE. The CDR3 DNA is TGTGCCAGCAGCGTAGGCGGCCAGGGAAGTCAGCCCCAGCATTTT. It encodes CASSVGGQGSQPQHF.

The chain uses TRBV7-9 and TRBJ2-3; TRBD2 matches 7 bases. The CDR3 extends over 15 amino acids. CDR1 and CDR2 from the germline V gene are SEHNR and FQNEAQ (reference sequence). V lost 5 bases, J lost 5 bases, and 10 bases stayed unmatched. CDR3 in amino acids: CASSVLADPRDTQYF. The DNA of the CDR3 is TGTGCCAGCAGCGTTCTAGCGGATCCCAGAGATACGCAGTATTTT. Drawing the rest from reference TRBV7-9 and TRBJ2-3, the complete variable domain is DTGVSQNPRHKITKRGQNVTFRCDPISEHNRLYWYRQTLGQGPEFLTYFQNEAQLEKSRLLSDRFSAERPKGSFSTLEIQRTEQGDSAMYLCASSVLADPRDTQYFGPGTRLTVL.

As DNA, the CDR3 is TGTGCCAGCAGTTACATGACAGAGCAGTTCTTC. Protein product: CASSYMTEQFF. The V and J genes are TRBV6-2 or TRBV6-3 and TRBJ2-1, with D hard to call. V lost 2 bases, J lost 10 bases, and 6 bases lay in between. Germline-derived CDR1 and CDR2 are MNHEY and SVGEGT. CDR3 size: 11 residues.

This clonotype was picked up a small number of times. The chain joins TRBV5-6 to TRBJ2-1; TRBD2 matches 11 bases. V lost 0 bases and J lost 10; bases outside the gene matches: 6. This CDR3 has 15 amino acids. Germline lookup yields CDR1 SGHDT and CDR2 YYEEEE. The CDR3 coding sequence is TGTGCCAGCAGCTTGGTAGCGGGAGGGCCATACGAGCAGTTCTTC. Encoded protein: CASSLVAGGPYEQFF. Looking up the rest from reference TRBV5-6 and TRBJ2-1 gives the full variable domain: DAGVTQSPTHLIKTRGQQVTLRCSPKSGHDTVSWYQQALGQGPQFIFQYYEEEERQRGNFPDRFSGHQFPNYSSELNVNALLLGDSALYLCASSLVAGGPYEQFFGPGTRLTVL.

CDR3: CASSFVGRTDTQYF. CDR3 in DNA: TGTGCCAGCAGCTTTGTAGGACGCACAGATACGCAGTATTTT. The chain links TRBV7-2 to TRBJ2-3; D is ambiguous. Trimming took 3 bases from V and 1 from J, leaving 8 bases between them. Germline assignment: CDR1 SGHTA and CDR2 FQGNSA. The length of the CDR3 is 14 residues.

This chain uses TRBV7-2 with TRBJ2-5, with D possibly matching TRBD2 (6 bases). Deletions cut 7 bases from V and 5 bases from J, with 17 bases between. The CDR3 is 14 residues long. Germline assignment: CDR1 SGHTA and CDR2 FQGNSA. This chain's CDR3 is CASKSQAGTETQYF. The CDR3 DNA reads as TGTGCCAGCAAATCACAGGCGGGGACGGAGACCCAGTACTTC.

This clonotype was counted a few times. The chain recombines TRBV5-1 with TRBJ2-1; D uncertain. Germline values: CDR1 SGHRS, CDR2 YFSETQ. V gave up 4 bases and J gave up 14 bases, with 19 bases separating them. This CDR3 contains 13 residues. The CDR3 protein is CASSTPSANREFF. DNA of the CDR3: TGCGCCAGCAGCACCCCGTCAGCGAATAGGGAGTTCTTC.

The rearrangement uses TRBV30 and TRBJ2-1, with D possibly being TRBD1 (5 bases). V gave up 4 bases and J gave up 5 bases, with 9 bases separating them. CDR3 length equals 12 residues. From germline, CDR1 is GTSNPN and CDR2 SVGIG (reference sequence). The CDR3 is CAWNQGHNEQFF. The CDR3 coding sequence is TGTGCCTGGAATCAGGGCCACAATGAGCAGTTCTTC.

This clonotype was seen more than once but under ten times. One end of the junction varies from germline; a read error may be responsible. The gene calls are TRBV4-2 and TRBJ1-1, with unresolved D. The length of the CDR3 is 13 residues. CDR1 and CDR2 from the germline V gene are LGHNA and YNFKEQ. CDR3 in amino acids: CASSQVTDTEAFF. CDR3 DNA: TGTGCCAGCAGTCAAGTTACAGACACTGAAGCTTTCTTT.

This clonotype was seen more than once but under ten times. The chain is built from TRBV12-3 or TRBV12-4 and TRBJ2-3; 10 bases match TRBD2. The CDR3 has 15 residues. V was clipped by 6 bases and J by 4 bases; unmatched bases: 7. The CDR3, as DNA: TGTGCCAGCAGCGAAAGCGGGAGGGCCTCAGATACGCAGTATTTT. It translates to CASSESGRASDTQYF.

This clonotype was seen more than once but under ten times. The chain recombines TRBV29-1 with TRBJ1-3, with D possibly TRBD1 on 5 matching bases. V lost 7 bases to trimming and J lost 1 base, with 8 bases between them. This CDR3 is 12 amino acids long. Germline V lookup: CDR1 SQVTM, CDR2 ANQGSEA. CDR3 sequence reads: CSAQESGNTIYF. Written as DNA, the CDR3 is TGCAGCGCACAGGAGTCTGGAAACACCATATATTTT.

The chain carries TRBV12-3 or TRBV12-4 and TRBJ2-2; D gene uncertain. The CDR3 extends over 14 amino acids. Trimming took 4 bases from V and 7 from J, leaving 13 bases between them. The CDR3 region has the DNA TGTGCCAGCAGTTCCCTAGAAGAAGGCGGGGAGCTGTTTTTT. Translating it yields CASSSLEEGGELFF.

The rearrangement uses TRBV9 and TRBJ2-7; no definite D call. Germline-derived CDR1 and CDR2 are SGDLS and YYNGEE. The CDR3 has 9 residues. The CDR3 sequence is CAGSYEQYF. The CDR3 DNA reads TGTGCGGGGTCCTACGAGCAGTACTTC.

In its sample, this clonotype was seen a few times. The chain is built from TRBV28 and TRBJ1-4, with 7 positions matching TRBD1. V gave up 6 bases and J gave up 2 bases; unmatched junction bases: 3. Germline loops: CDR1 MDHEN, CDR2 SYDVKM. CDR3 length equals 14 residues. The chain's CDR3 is CASSDRVTNEKLFF. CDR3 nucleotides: TGTGCCAGCAGCGACAGGGTCACTAATGAAAAACTGTTTTTT.